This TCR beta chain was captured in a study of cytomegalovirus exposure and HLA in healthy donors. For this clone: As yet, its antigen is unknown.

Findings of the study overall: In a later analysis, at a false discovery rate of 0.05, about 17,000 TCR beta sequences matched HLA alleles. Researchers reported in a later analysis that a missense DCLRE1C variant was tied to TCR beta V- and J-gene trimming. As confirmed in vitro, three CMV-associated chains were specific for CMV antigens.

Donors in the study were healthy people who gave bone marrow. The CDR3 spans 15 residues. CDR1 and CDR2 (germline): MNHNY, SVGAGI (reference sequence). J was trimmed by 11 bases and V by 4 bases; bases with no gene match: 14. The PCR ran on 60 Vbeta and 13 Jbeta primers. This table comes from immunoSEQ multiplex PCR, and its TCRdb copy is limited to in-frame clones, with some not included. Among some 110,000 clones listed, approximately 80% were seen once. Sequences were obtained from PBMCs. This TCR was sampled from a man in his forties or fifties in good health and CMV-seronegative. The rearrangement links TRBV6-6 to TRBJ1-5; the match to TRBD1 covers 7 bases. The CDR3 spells CASSLQGPVIYSQHF. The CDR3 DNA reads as TGTGCCAGCAGTTTACAGGGGCCAGTAATCTATTCCCAGCATTTT.